The text below deals with one TCR beta chain. Sequence at one end of the junction differs from germline and may be a read error. This CDR3 region has 12 residues. Germline V lookup: CDR1 WSHSY, CDR2 SAAADI. TCRdb's table, derived via immunoSEQ multiplex PCR, lists solely in-frame clones and lacks some. The sample holds around 90,000 clones, about nine tenths seen once. The data stem from a study of blood T cell repertoires in COVID-19. The rearrangement joins TRBV10-2 to TRBJ1-2; 9 bases fit TRBD1. The receptor's source is a male donor with acute or convalescent COVID-19. The specimen sequenced was peripheral blood. This chain's CDR3 is CASSVSSDRGQF. CDR3 DNA sequence: TGCGCCAGCAGTGTGTCGTCGGACAGGGGCCAGTTC.